The sequence of this TCR beta chain was determined in a study of shared clonotypes between healthy human individuals. Overall study findings and caveats: Sampling was confined to blood; repertoires within tissues likely differ.

Germline V lookup: CDR1 MGHDK, CDR2 SYGVNS. Losses at the gene ends were 6 bases for V and 4 bases for J; bases not matched to a gene: 6. There are 13 residues in the CDR3. Selected positively for CCR7 and CD45RO-negative, naive CD8 cells excluded terminally differentiated effector memory CD45RA+ cells. Donors included only healthy HIV-negative adults lacking recent acute infections or vaccinations. Worth noting for this clone: The antigen is unknown.

Assay runs were performed at deep level. The table came from immunoSEQ multiplex PCR; TCRdb's copy has only in-frame clones and leaves some out. The sample gives around 2.1 million clones, more than 85% of which show up once; more than 1.5% is in the top ten. This clonotype originated in a man in his late teens or twenties in good health. Some clones in this sample may be carry-over from other donors' samples. V and J are TRBV25-1 and TRBJ2-7, with 7 bases lining up with TRBD2. The source material was naive CD8+ T cells from PBMCs. This CDR3 reads CASRGWEGYEQYF. CDR3 coding DNA: TGTGCCAGCAGGGGCTGGGAGGGTTACGAGCAGTACTTC.